These 3 T cell receptor beta chains were all obtained from the same sample, sequenced in a study of cytomegalovirus exposure and HLA in healthy donors. This PCR relied on a set of 60 Vbeta primers and 13 Jbeta primers. Generated by immunoSEQ multiplex PCR, the TCRdb table keeps only in-frame clones and is missing some. Among about 200,000 clones listed, 87% were seen once. Source material: PBMCs. The receptor set was obtained from a young man in good health and CMV-seronegative.

The chain is built from TRBV19 and TRBJ1-1, with a tentative D call TRBD1 (5 bases). The CDR3 contains 15 residues. Trimming pared 9 bases from V and 2 bases from J, leaving 19 bases between. Germline loops: CDR1 LNHDA, CDR2 SQIVND (reference sequence). CDR3 sequence reads: CASTLDVGGNTEAFF. For the CDR3, the DNA is TGTGCCAGCACCCTAGACGTGGGGGGAAACACTGAAGCTTTCTTT.

The chain has TRBV11-3 and TRBJ2-4; D not resolved. V shed 11 bases and J shed 0 bases, with 17 bases lying between them. The CDR3 extends over 15 amino acids. CDR1 SGHNT and CDR2 YENEEA come from the germline V gene. This chain's CDR3 is CAPGEVILAKNIQYF. CDR3 nucleotide sequence: TGTGCCCCCGGTGAAGTAATACTAGCCAAAAACATTCAGTACTTC.

The J gene is TRBJ2-5, the V gene TRBV15, with D hard to call. V gave up 0 bases and J gave up 0 bases, with 8 bases separating them. The CDR3 totals 15 residues. Germline CDR1 LNHNV, CDR2 YYDKDF (reference sequence). The CDR3 reads CATSRDLGHQETQYF. The CDR3 bases are TGTGCCACCAGCAGAGATCTCGGTCACCAAGAGACCCAGTACTTC.